This is a list of T cell receptor beta chains from one sample in a study of CXCR3-negative and CXCR3-positive naive CD8 T cells. From the 5' RACE reads, TCRdb lists one entry per CDR3 protein and no DNA. Here the sample table reports around 50,000 distinct CDR3 sequences. The sample consisted of naive CXCR3- CD8+ T cells from blood. These receptors came from a human donor in good health. Some clones in this sample may be carry-over from other donors' samples. Each CDR3 is given with its conserved first and last residue.

V: TRBV14; J: TRBJ2-5; CDR3: CASSQAAWGLGGEEETQYF
V: TRBV29-1; J: TRBJ2-1; CDR3: CSALSGDSYNEKFF
V: TRBV6-5; J: TRBJ2-7; CDR3: CASSYEAVQWYF
V: TRBV6-5; J: TRBJ2-1; CDR3: CASSYRLGTSGSLYEQFF
V: TRBV6-1; J: TRBJ2-3; CDR3: CASSEASGDPDGADTQYF
V: TRBV7-8; J: TRBJ2-6; CDR3: CASSQVAGSGANVLTF
V: TRBV29-1; J: TRBJ2-1; CDR3: CSVEDGKGNEQFF
V: TRBV6-5; J: TRBJ2-1; CDR3: CASSPSSYNEQFF
V: TRBV13; J: TRBJ2-1; CDR3: CASTPGHSAYNEQFF
V: TRBV7-2; J: TRBJ2-7; CDR3: CASSPENRGGHEQYF
V: TRBV25-1; J: TRBJ2-1; CDR3: CASSDYLGYNEQFF
V: TRBV28; J: TRBJ2-3; CDR3: CATNAGADTQYF
V: TRBV6-6; J: TRBJ2-1; CDR3: CASSLTADSNEQFF
V: TRBV28; J: TRBJ2-5; CDR3: CASSPREIAGQETQYF
V: TRBV29-1; J: TRBJ2-7; CDR3: CSVGDGPYEQYF
V: TRBV27; J: TRBJ2-7; CDR3: CASSSARTSGYEQYF
V: TRBV6-2/TRBV6-3; J: TRBJ2-1; CDR3: CASSYSTGGEQFF
V: TRBV27; J: TRBJ2-1; CDR3: CASLPLIDSGRFRNEQFF
V: TRBV5-1; J: TRBJ2-5; CDR3: CASSGLAEAETQYF
V: TRBV5-8; J: TRBJ2-7; CDR3: CASRARSYYEQYF
V: TRBV6-2/TRBV6-3; J: TRBJ1-5; CDR3: CASSFGQSQPQHF
V: TRBV12-3/TRBV12-4; J: TRBJ1-1; CDR3: CASREQSEAFF
V: TRBV27; J: TRBJ1-1; CDR3: CASSSGRRQAGNTEAFF
V: TRBV10-3; J: TRBJ2-5; CDR3: CAISVVAGGEETQYF
V: TRBV10-3; J: TRBJ2-3; CDR3: CAISEKTGGHRDTQYF
V: TRBV12-3/TRBV12-4; J: TRBJ2-1; CDR3: CASSKSSYNEQFF
V: TRBV12-3/TRBV12-4; J: TRBJ2-3; CDR3: CASSLGRTDTQYF
V: TRBV20-1; J: TRBJ1-1; CDR3: CSARDQDLVGTEAFF
V: TRBV3-1; J: TRBJ2-7; CDR3: CASSSTWDGSYEQYF
V: TRBV7-8; J: TRBJ2-1; CDR3: CASSLGQGNFKGEQFF
V: TRBV12-3/TRBV12-4; J: TRBJ2-6; CDR3: CAIRGQAYRFSGANVLTF
V: TRBV5-1; J: TRBJ1-5; CDR3: CASSLKSGDQPQHF
V: TRBV12-3/TRBV12-4; J: TRBJ1-1; CDR3: CASSFGIPQGYESNTEAFF
V: TRBV29-1; J: TRBJ1-1; CDR3: CSVEVLDNTEAFF
V: TRBV29-1; J: TRBJ2-2; CDR3: CSVFYTNTGELFF
V: TRBV29-1; J: TRBJ2-1; CDR3: CSVWTGGSYNEQFF
V: TRBV20-1; J: TRBJ1-5; CDR3: CSALSEGSNQPQHF
V: TRBV7-9; J: TRBJ2-1; CDR3: CASSTHLAGEYNEQFF
V: TRBV6-5; J: TRBJ2-1; CDR3: CASSRKPGTIYNEQFF
V: TRBV14; J: TRBJ2-4; CDR3: CASSQGWATKNIQYF
V: TRBV28; J: TRBJ1-2; CDR3: CASSPPPRSYGYTF
V: TRBV5-5; J: TRBJ2-3; CDR3: CASSLRRRGPTDTQYF
V: TRBV5-1; J: TRBJ2-3; CDR3: CASSSPQGDTQYF
V: TRBV12-3/TRBV12-4; J: TRBJ2-7; CDR3: CASSLIYQEYEQYF
V: TRBV7-9; J: TRBJ1-1; CDR3: CASSLPDGPGREAFF